These 11 T cell receptor beta chains were all obtained from the same sample, sequenced in a study of T cells expressing NK-cell markers. Using the 5' RACE reads, TCRdb records one entry per CDR3 protein without DNA. The sample's table shows 500,000 to 700,000 distinct CDR3 sequences. Sequencing used blood T cells: a sorted CD56 or NKG2C T cell subset, CD4+ or CD8+ T cells, or bulk PBMC T cells (not recorded which). The receptors were sampled from a man younger than 35 in good health.

The chain combines TRBV6-5 with TRBJ2-1; TCRdb calls TRBD2, which cannot be checked without DNA. The CDR3 is made up of 13 amino acids. The germline gives CDR1 MNHEY, CDR2 SVGAGI. The CDR3 spells CASSSSRGVEQFF.

The chain is built from TRBV30 and TRBJ1-6. The CDR3 length is 14 residues. Germline V gives CDR1 GTSNPN, CDR2 SVGIG (reference sequence). The CDR3 loop is CAWSVRVYESPLHF.

This CDR3 is CSASFGSQEAQYF. V and J are TRBV20-1 and TRBJ2-3; TCRdb proposes TRBD2, but this gene call is untestable without DNA. This CDR3 comprises 13 residues. Germline V gene sequence: CDR1 DFQATT, CDR2 SNEGSKA (reference sequence).

The gene calls are TRBV27 and TRBJ2-2; TCRdb's D call of TRBD2 is untestable without DNA. CDR3 length: 21 amino acids. The germline CDR1 and CDR2 sequences are MNHEY and SMNVEV (reference sequence). This CDR3 is CASSLLSGRLAGLSGTGELFF.

The chain uses TRBV13 and TRBJ2-2; the TCRdb call, TRBD1, lacks DNA for checking. This CDR3 is built from 14 residues. Per the germline V gene, CDR1 is PRHDT and CDR2 is FYEKMQ (reference sequence). The CDR3 here is CASSDDRPTGELFF.

J is TRBJ2-7 and V is TRBV5-8; TCRdb's D gene call, TRBD2, goes unchecked for lack of DNA. CDR3 size: 17 residues. From germline, CDR1 is SGHTS and CDR2 YDEGEE. CDR3 amino acids: CASSLGSQARSSYEQYF.

The chain employs TRBV6-2 or TRBV6-3 and TRBJ2-1; no DNA is available, so the TRBD2 call from TCRdb remains unchecked. The CDR3 has 14 residues. CDR1 MNHEY and CDR2 SVGEGT come from the germline V gene. The CDR3 is CASTLRRFLNEQFF.

V gene TRBV20-1 combines with J gene TRBJ2-4; TCRdb names TRBD2, which stays unverified in the absence of DNA. The CDR3 has 15 amino acids. In germline, CDR1 is DFQATT, CDR2 SNEGSKA (reference sequence). Here the CDR3 reads CSAPGRGWAKNIQYF.

V usage is TRBV20-1 and J usage is TRBJ1-1. Looked up from germline, CDR1 is DFQATT and CDR2 is SNEGSKA (reference sequence). The CDR3 length is 14 residues. The CDR3 sequence: CSASFGSGDTEAFF.

This sequence joins TRBV20-1 and TRBJ2-5; TCRdb picks TRBD2, but there is no DNA to check that call. The CDR3 is 15 residues long. Germline V CDR1 and CDR2: DFQATT, SNEGSKA (reference sequence). The CDR3 region is CSARMGSGLKETQYF.

The V gene is TRBV3-1, the J gene TRBJ2-7. The CDR3 sequence is 11 residues long. Looked up from germline, CDR1 is LGHDT and CDR2 is YNNKEL (reference sequence). The CDR3 spells CASGTTYEQYF.